A single sample is the source of the 28 T cell receptor beta chains below, sequenced in a study of radiation and T cells in renal cell carcinoma. Produced via immunoSEQ multiplex PCR; TCRdb's table is partial and in-frame only. The sample lists roughly 45,000 clones, 80% to 85% occurring once. Described time point: blood 4 weeks post-SBRT, at nephrectomy. Treatment denoted: 15 Gy SBRT to primary tumor, nephrectomy 4 weeks later. The sample was blood, taken from a patient whose treatment included radiotherapy and nephrectomy. These receptors were taken from a woman in her 70s with renal cell carcinoma.

CDR3 sequence (DNA): TGCAGTGCTAACCCCCGAGATGAGCAGTTCTTC. This encodes CSANPRDEQFF. The V gene is TRBV20-1, the J gene TRBJ2-1; D call uncertain. The CDR3 runs to 11 residues. The V end lost 4 bases, the J end lost 8 bases, and 9 bases lay between the germline ends. Germline V lookup: CDR1 DFQATT, CDR2 SNEGSKA (reference sequence).

The chain is built from TRBV6-1 and TRBJ1-1, with 10 bases that match TRBD1. The germline gives CDR1 MNHNS, CDR2 SASEGT. V dropped 1 base and J dropped 1; count of bases not matched to a gene: 3. The CDR3 consists of 16 residues. CDR3: CASSEVGQGGNTEAFF. The CDR3 DNA reads TGTGCCAGCAGTGAAGTAGGACAGGGGGGGAACACTGAAGCTTTCTTT.

The J gene is TRBJ2-1, the V gene TRBV9; no firm D call. The CDR3 totals 13 residues. CDR1 is SGDLS and CDR2 is YYNGEE in the germline V gene. V shed 3 bases and J shed 4 bases, with 8 bases lying between them. The CDR3 loop is CASSADLYNEQFF. In nucleotides, the CDR3 is TGTGCCAGCAGCGCTGACTTGTACAATGAGCAGTTCTTC.

The chain is built from TRBV4-1 and TRBJ2-7, with 9 bases aligning to TRBD2. The CDR3 runs 16 residues. V gave up 2 bases and J gave up 0 bases; unmatched junction bases: 5. The germline gives CDR1 MGHRA, CDR2 YSYEKL. The CDR3 reads CASSQQSGRSSYEQYF. DNA for the CDR3: TGCGCCAGCAGCCAACAAAGCGGGAGGTCCTCCTACGAGCAGTACTTC.

The rearrangement joins TRBV6-1 to TRBJ2-7, with 12 bases identical to TRBD2. The V gene end was trimmed by 1 base and the J gene end by 6 bases; junction bases not matched to a gene: 4. The CDR3 has 15 residues. CDR1 MNHNS and CDR2 SASEGT come from the germline V gene. DNA of the CDR3: TGTGCCAGCAGTGAAGGACTAGCGGGAGCCTCCGAGCAGTACTTC. Translated: CASSEGLAGASEQYF.

This clone was observed a few times. This chain joins TRBV6-4 and TRBJ2-5; 7 bases match TRBD2. CDR1 MRHNA and CDR2 SNTAGT come from the germline V gene. Trimming at V came to 5 bases and at J to 4 bases, leaving 4 bases not matched to a gene. The CDR3 has 13 residues. As DNA, the CDR3 is TGTGCCAGCAGTTCCAGGGAGGGAGAGACCCAGTACTTC. The encoded protein is CASSSREGETQYF.

The V gene is TRBV5-1, the J gene TRBJ2-3; no firm D call. Germline loops: CDR1 SGHRS, CDR2 YFSETQ. The CDR3 covers 13 residues. The germline V and J ends were trimmed by 3 bases and 5 bases, with 10 bases remaining between them. The DNA of the CDR3 is TGCGCCAGCAGCTCGGCGCACGGAGATACGCAGTATTTT. It codes for CASSSAHGDTQYF. Together with reference TRBV5-1 and TRBJ2-3, the CDR3 gives the full variable domain: KAGVTQTPRYLIKTRGQQVTLSCSPISGHRSVSWYQQTPGQGLQFLFEYFSETQRNKGNFPGRFSGRQFSNSRSEMNVSTLELGDSALYLCASSSAHGDTQYFGPGTRLTVL.

The chain combines TRBV7-9 with TRBJ2-1, with TRBD2 matching 7 bases. CDR3 length: 14 residues. CDR1 and CDR2 (germline): SEHNR, FQNEAQ (reference sequence). Losses at the gene ends were 1 base for V and 7 bases for J; bases not matched to a gene: 4. CDR3 residues: CASSLVGTTNEQFF. The CDR3, as DNA: TGTGCCAGCAGCTTAGTTGGGACTACGAATGAGCAGTTCTTC. The whole variable domain, filled in from reference TRBV7-9 and TRBJ2-1, reads DTGVSQNPRHKITKRGQNVTFRCDPISEHNRLYWYRQTLGQGPEFLTYFQNEAQLEKSRLLSDRFSAERPKGSFSTLEIQRTEQGDSAMYLCASSLVGTTNEQFFGPGTRLTVL.

The genes are TRBV19 and TRBJ2-7; perhaps D is TRBD1 or TRBD2 (5 bases each). CDR1 LNHDA and CDR2 SQIVND come from the germline V gene (reference sequence). Trimming shortened V by 6 bases and J by 3 bases, and 15 bases separated the two germline ends. This CDR3 comprises 14 residues. CDR3 protein: CASSPGVGDYEQYF. CDR3 in DNA: TGTGCCAGTAGCCCCGGGGTGGGGGACTACGAGCAGTACTTC.

This clone was detected once. The chain carries TRBV5-1 and TRBJ2-3; 7 nucleotides match TRBD1. The CDR3 consists of 15 residues. The germline V gene encodes CDR1 SGHRS and CDR2 YFSETQ. Germline trimming cut 9 bases from V and 3 bases from J; bases unmatched to any gene: 13. The CDR3 loop reads CATHDPGQITDTQYF. Here the CDR3 DNA reads TGCGCCACCCATGATCCGGGACAGATAACAGATACGCAGTATTTT.

The chain couples TRBV5-1 to TRBJ2-2; 7 bases are a match to TRBD1. Germline V gives CDR1 SGHRS, CDR2 YFSETQ. Losses at the gene ends were 4 bases for V and 1 base for J; bases not matched to a gene: 4. The CDR3 has 15 amino acids. CDR3 DNA: TGCGCCAGCAGCCCCGGACAGGAGAACACCGGGGAGCTGTTTTTT. This codes for CASSPGQENTGELFF.

The chain employs TRBV9 and TRBJ1-2, with D maybe TRBD1 (6 bases). Germline V CDR1 and CDR2: SGDLS, YYNGEE. CDR3 size: 14 residues. The V end was cut by 0 bases, the J end by 4 bases, with 10 bases between. The CDR3 protein is CASSVGGGSYGYTF. CDR3 bases: TGTGCCAGCAGCGTAGGAGGGGGTTCCTATGGCTACACCTTC.

The CDR3 is CASSFTPGTGIGGDQPQHF. CDR3 DNA sequence: TGTGCCAGCAGTTTTACCCCCGGGACAGGGATCGGGGGGGATCAGCCCCAGCATTTT. J is TRBJ1-5 and V is TRBV27; TRBD1 matches 9 bases. Germline CDR1 reads MNHEY; CDR2 reads SMNVEV (reference sequence). The CDR3 loop spans 19 amino acids. Trimming took 3 bases from V and 5 from J; bases not matched to a gene: 17.

The genes are TRBV5-1 and TRBJ1-1, with TRBD1 identical over 8 bases. V shed 1 base, J shed 3 bases, and the junction held 2 bases outside the gene matches. CDR1 is SGHRS and CDR2 is YFSETQ in the germline V gene. The CDR3 has 14 amino acids. The CDR3 sequence: CASSLYRGYTEAFF. CDR3 sequence (DNA): TGCGCCAGCAGCTTGTACAGGGGGTACACTGAAGCTTTCTTT. The variable domain in full, completed from reference TRBV5-1 and TRBJ1-1, reads KAGVTQTPRYLIKTRGQQVTLSCSPISGHRSVSWYQQTPGQGLQFLFEYFSETQRNKGNFPGRFSGRQFSNSRSEMNVSTLELGDSALYLCASSLYRGYTEAFFGQGTRLTVV.

This chain joins TRBV11-3 and TRBJ2-2, with 7 bases fitting TRBD2. V shed 1 base and J 3 bases; nucleotides not matched to a gene: 2. This CDR3 region has 15 residues. Germline CDR1 reads SGHNT; CDR2 reads YENEEA. The CDR3 spells CASSLGGSDTGELFF. CDR3 bases: TGTGCCAGCAGCTTAGGCGGGAGCGACACCGGGGAGCTGTTTTTT. Drawing the rest from reference TRBV11-3 and TRBJ2-2, the complete variable domain is EAGVVQSPRYKIIEKKQPVAFWCNPISGHNTLYWYLQNLGQGPELLIRYENEEAVDDSQLPKDRFSAERLKGVDSTLKIQPAELGDSAVYLCASSLGGSDTGELFFGEGSRLTVL.

The rearrangement uses TRBV5-1 and TRBJ2-5, with 9 positions matching TRBD2. The CDR3 is made up of 17 amino acids. Trimming removed 2 bases from V and 2 bases from J; junction bases left unmatched: 10. The germline gives CDR1 SGHRS, CDR2 YFSETQ. The CDR3 loop is CASSFIGTSKSQETQYF. The DNA for the CDR3 is TGCGCCAGCAGCTTCATTGGGACTAGCAAATCTCAAGAGACCCAGTACTTC.

This clone was seen more than once but under ten times. The rearrangement joins TRBV30 to TRBJ1-1; TRBD1 matches 10 bases. The V and J ends lost 6 bases and 7 bases, in that order; junction bases with no gene match: 8. Germline V gene sequence: CDR1 GTSNPN, CDR2 SVGIG (reference sequence). The CDR3 extends over 13 amino acids. CDR3 sequence (DNA): TGTGCCTGCCAAGGACAGGGGGTTAGTGAAGCTTTCTTT. Encoded protein: CACQGQGVSEAFF. The variable domain in full, with the rest retrieved from reference TRBV30 and TRBJ1-1, is SQTIHQWPATLVQPVGSPLSLECTVEGTSNPNLYWYRQAAGRGLQLLFYSVGIGQISSEVPQNLSASRPQDRQFILSSKKLLLSDSGFYLCACQGQGVSEAFFGQGTRLTVV.

The chain has TRBV6-5 and TRBJ2-7, with D maybe TRBD1 (5 bases). Trimming removed 2 bases at V and 8 bases at J, with 7 bases between. CDR3 length: 11 residues. CDR1 MNHEY and CDR2 SVGAGI come from the germline V gene. The CDR3 sequence: CASSYAGKQYF. CDR3 DNA: TGTGCCAGCAGTTACGCAGGGAAGCAGTACTTC.

This chain joins TRBV11-2 and TRBJ2-7, with 9 bases matching TRBD2. The ends lost 1 base at V and 2 bases at J; junction bases unmatched: 3. CDR1 SGHAT and CDR2 FQNNGV come from the germline V gene. The CDR3 extends over 15 amino acids. CDR3 residues: CASSLVAGGAYEQYF. The DNA of the CDR3 is TGTGCCAGCAGCTTAGTCGCGGGAGGGGCCTACGAGCAGTACTTC.

Written as DNA, the CDR3 is TGTGCCTGGAGTGTAGGGGGGACGGCTGATGAGCAGTTCTTC. It yields the protein CAWSVGGTADEQFF. This rearrangement joins TRBV30 to TRBJ2-1, with D possibly called TRBD1 or TRBD2 (6 bases each). V lost 0 bases to trimming and J lost 8 bases, with 14 bases between them. The CDR3 length is 14 residues. Germline loops: CDR1 GTSNPN, CDR2 SVGIG (reference sequence).

The CDR3 DNA reads as TGTGCCAGCATGGGACTAGTCGGAGGGGACCAAGAGACCCAGTACTTC. It codes for CASMGLVGGDQETQYF. V and J are TRBV7-9 and TRBJ2-5, with 8 bases fitting TRBD2. This CDR3 has 16 residues. The germline V gene has CDR1 SEHNR and CDR2 FQNEAQ (reference sequence). V gave up 7 bases and J gave up 0 bases; unmatched junction bases: 10.

V usage is TRBV5-4 and J usage is TRBJ2-3; TRBD1 agrees at 8 bases. The V segment lost 5 bases and the J segment 2 bases; nucleotides outside the gene matches: 7. CDR3 length: 15 residues. The germline gives CDR1 SGHNT, CDR2 YYREEE (reference sequence). CDR3 amino acids: CASRSGTGHTDTQYF. In DNA form, the CDR3 reads TGTGCCAGCAGATCCGGGACAGGTCACACAGATACGCAGTATTTT.

The V call is TRBV28, the J call TRBJ2-7, with D unclear. CDR3 length: 13 amino acids. Trimming took 5 bases from V and 2 from J, leaving 10 bases between them. CDR1 and CDR2 from the germline V gene are MDHEN and SYDVKM. The CDR3 DNA reads as TGTGCCAGCAGTCCGACGGTTACCTACGAGCAGTACTTC. Amino acid sequence: CASSPTVTYEQYF.

The chain combines TRBV29-1 with TRBJ2-7, with 10 bases lining up with TRBD2. Germline V CDR1 and CDR2: SQVTM, ANQGSEA. The CDR3 has 15 residues. V shed 2 bases and J 5 bases; nucleotides not matched to a gene: 9. CDR3 nucleotides: TGCAGCGTTGAACTTAGGCTAGCGGGAGTGAACGAGCAGTACTTC. Its protein product is CSVELRLAGVNEQYF.

In nucleotides, the CDR3 is TGTGCCAGTAGTCGGATAGCGGGGTCCGCCACAGATACGCAGTATTTT. It encodes CASSRIAGSATDTQYF. The chain links TRBV19 to TRBJ2-3; 8 bases agree with TRBD2. The CDR3 contains 16 residues. With V trimmed by 5 bases and J by 2 bases, 9 bases remained unmatched. CDR1 and CDR2 from the germline V gene are LNHDA and SQIVND (reference sequence).

This chain links TRBV29-1 with TRBJ1-1; perhaps TRBD1 as D (5 bases). V was shortened by 4 bases and J by 1 base, with 7 bases between the two germline ends. The V gene's germline CDR1 is SQVTM and CDR2 ANQGSEA. CDR3 size: 12 residues. The CDR3 sequence is CSVGGGNTEAFF. DNA for the CDR3: TGCAGCGTTGGGGGGGGGAACACTGAAGCTTTCTTT.

The genes are TRBV18 and TRBJ1-3; D gene ambiguous. Between the trimmed V and J ends, which lost 1 base and 0 bases, there was a span of 10 bases. Germline V gene sequence: CDR1 KGHSH, CDR2 LQKENI. The CDR3 consists of 16 residues. As DNA, the CDR3 is TGTGCCAGCTCACCACTGGACGTAAGCTCTGGAAACACCATATATTTT. Its translation: CASSPLDVSSGNTIYF.

This clone appeared a single time. The chain uses TRBV5-8 and TRBJ2-5; TRBD2 matches at 14 bases. The J segment lost 4 bases and the V segment lost 0 bases, leaving 2 bases of the junction unmatched. This CDR3 contains 16 residues. CDR1 is SGHTS, CDR2 YDEGEE, per germline. This CDR3 reads CASSLAGLAGAETQYF. The CDR3 coding sequence is TGTGCCAGCAGCTTGGCGGGACTAGCGGGAGCAGAGACCCAGTACTTC.